This T cell receptor (beta chain) was captured in a study of blood T cell repertoires in COVID-19. Across the study: COVID-19 samples, acute and convalescent, were from the United States, Italy and Spain. Sources were T cells, B-cell-depleted T cells, or PBMCs; the material itself was cDNA or gDNA.

This clone has only a few counts. Original methodology: Reference gene primer amplification gave nucleated cell count estimates. Method: immunoSEQ multiplex PCR; TCRdb's copy keeps in-frame clones and lacks some. The D gene and trimming were derived from the DNA, and the V and J assignments and clone size from that table. The table records fewer than 200,000 clones, less than 90% of them present only once. The CDR3 extends over 17 amino acids. V was shortened by 2 bases and J by 3 bases, with 19 bases between the two germline ends. Per the germline V gene, CDR1 is SGHVS and CDR2 is FNYEAQ. The sequence derives from an older man with active or convalescent COVID-19. The rearrangement joins TRBV7-6 to TRBJ1-1; D not resolved. Sequences were obtained from peripheral blood. The CDR3 spells CASSLPPKASRDTEAFF. CDR3 DNA: TGTGCCAGCAGCTTACCCCCCAAGGCTTCGAGGGACACTGAAGCTTTCTTT.